Following are 9 T cell receptor beta chains from one sample sequenced in a study of CD8+CD57+ T cells in acquired aplastic anemia. Genomic DNA, the template, was used for profiling of the TCR beta VDJ and CDR3. TCRdb re-analysed the reads in MiXCR, keeping a single row per CDR3 protein. The data show 100,000 to 150,000 distinct CDR3 sequences, 55% to 70% seen once. Patients chosen for sequencing had shown CD8+CD57+ cell expansion by flow cytometry. Sequencing input: sorted CD4+, CD8+, or CD8+CD57+ T cells (not recorded which) from PBMCs. All receptors come from a human donor with aplastic anemia.

In this sample, this clonotype turned up many times. The rearrangement uses TRBV11-3 and TRBJ1-1; D possibly corresponds to TRBD1 (6 bases). The V gene's germline CDR1 is SGHNT and CDR2 YENEEA. V was clipped by 4 bases and J by 4 bases, with 13 bases between them. The CDR3 runs to 14 residues. The CDR3 coding sequence is TGTGCCAGCAGCTACCCGAGGGGGACCACTGAAGCTTTCTTT. Its translation is CASSYPRGTTEAFF.

This chain links TRBV5-1 with TRBJ2-7, with a possible D match to TRBD2 (5 bases). V gave up 5 bases and J gave up 0 bases, with 18 bases separating them. The CDR3 covers 16 residues. The germline V gene has CDR1 SGHRS and CDR2 YFSETQ. In nucleotides, the CDR3 is TGCGCCAGCAGGGTTAGCGATCCGGGGAGCTCCTACGAGCAGTACTTC. Amino acid sequence: CASRVSDPGSSYEQYF.

This clonotype was observed a few times. This chain links TRBV19 with TRBJ1-6; 7 bases are a match to TRBD1. With V trimmed by 9 bases and J by 7 bases, 6 bases remained unmatched. This CDR3 spans 13 amino acids. Germline V gene lookup returns CDR1 LNHDA and CDR2 SQIVND (reference sequence). The CDR3 reads CASGDRANSPLHF. CDR3 nucleotides: TGTGCCAGCGGTGACAGGGCGAATTCACCCCTCCACTTT. Full variable domain (remainder filled in from reference TRBV19 and TRBJ1-6): DGGITQSPKYLFRKEGQNVTLSCEQNLNHDAMYWYRQDPGQGLRLIYYSQIVNDFQKGDIAEGYSVSREKKESFPLTVTSAQKNPTAFYLCASGDRANSPLHFGNGTRLTVT.

As to this clonotype: Compared with germline, one end of the junction differs, possibly owing to a read error. The chain carries TRBV24-1 and TRBJ2-1, with 12 positions matching TRBD1. Germline V gives CDR1 KGHDR, CDR2 SFDVKD. This CDR3 has 15 residues. The CDR3 DNA reads as TGTGCCACCAGTGACCCTGGGACAGGGGGCAATGAGCGGTTCTTC. Translated: CATSDPGTGGNERFF.

The CDR3 is CASSDGYTF. The CDR3 DNA reads TGTGCCAGCAGCGACGGCTACACCTTC. This chain links TRBV7-9 with TRBJ1-2; D is undetermined. V was pared by 5 bases and J by 8 bases, with 3 bases between. The CDR3 is made up of 9 amino acids. CDR1 SEHNR and CDR2 FQNEAQ come from the germline V gene (reference sequence). The variable domain in full, completed from reference TRBV7-9 and TRBJ1-2, reads DTGVSQNPRHKITKRGQNVTFRCDPISEHNRLYWYRQTLGQGPEFLTYFQNEAQLEKSRLLSDRFSAERPKGSFSTLEIQRTEQGDSAMYLCASSDGYTFGSGTRLTVV.

With regard to this clonotype: The junction departs from the called germline gene at one end, perhaps through a read error. V gene TRBV7-7 combines with J gene TRBJ2-1; the D is unclear. Germline V gives CDR1 SSHAT, CDR2 FNYEAQ (reference sequence). The CDR3 is made up of 14 amino acids. The CDR3 DNA reads as TGTGCTAGCAGCTTACTGGGATCCTCGGATAAGCAGTTCTTC. It translates to CASSLLGSSDKQFF.

This clonotype occurred a few times. V usage is TRBV5-5 and J usage is TRBJ2-7; 8 bases are shared with TRBD1. Germline values: CDR1 SGHKS, CDR2 YYEKEE (reference sequence). After removal of 0 bases from V and 6 bases from J, the junction contained 5 bases not matched to a gene. This CDR3 comprises 14 residues. The CDR3 coding sequence is TGTGCCAGCAGCTTGGGCCAGGGGGCGCGCGAGCAGTACTTC. Protein sequence: CASSLGQGAREQYF.

This chain links TRBV7-9 with TRBJ2-3; D remains ambiguous. The CDR3 contains 9 residues. CDR1 and CDR2 (germline): SEHNR, FQNEAQ (reference sequence). The V and J ends lost 5 bases and 14 bases respectively, with 8 bases between them. CDR3 nucleotides: TGTGCCAGCAGCCCCCCGCTGTATTTT. This codes for CASSPPLYF.

The CDR3 sequence is CSARQQDTEAFF. CDR3 sequence (DNA): TGCAGTGCCAGGCAGCAGGACACTGAAGCTTTCTTT. V usage is TRBV20-1 and J usage is TRBJ1-1; D is ambiguous. The CDR3 covers 12 residues. The germline gives CDR1 DFQATT, CDR2 SNEGSKA (reference sequence). V dropped 6 bases and J dropped 3 bases, with 11 bases sitting between them.